The 10 T cell receptor beta chains given below trace back to one sample, sequenced in a study of blood T cell repertoires in COVID-19. Here immunoSEQ multiplex PCR was the method, and the copy in TCRdb shows in-frame clones only, minus some. Of hundreds of thousands of clones detected, around 89% appear once; the ten largest clones hold just under 9%. Sequencing was done on a sample of PBMCs or T cells enriched from blood (not recorded which). The receptors stem from a man aged 35 to 55 who had recovered from COVID-19.

In its sample, this clone was seen once. The chain has TRBV6-1 and TRBJ2-2; D call uncertain. The V end was cut by 3 bases, the J end by 7 bases, with 15 bases between. This CDR3 contains 15 residues. The germline V gene has CDR1 MNHNS and CDR2 SASEGT. The CDR3 DNA sequence: TGTGCCAGCAGTGAGGTAATCGGTTTCGGCGGGGAGCTGTTTTTT. It specifies CASSEVIGFGGELFF.

The rearrangement links TRBV27 to TRBJ1-5; perhaps TRBD1 as D (6 bases). The germline V gene encodes CDR1 MNHEY and CDR2 SMNVEV (reference sequence). Trimming cost V 8 bases and J 2 bases, with 16 bases left between them. This CDR3 has 15 amino acids. CDR3 sequence (DNA): TGTGCCAGCGGCTTCAGCAGGGGTGGCAATCAGCCCCAGCATTTT. This sequence encodes CASGFSRGGNQPQHF.

The J gene is TRBJ1-2, the V gene TRBV29-1, with D perhaps matching TRBD1 (6 bases). Trimming removed 1 base at V and 4 bases at J, with 7 bases between. Germline V gives CDR1 SQVTM, CDR2 ANQGSEA. The CDR3 spans 12 residues. CDR3 amino acids: CSVEARGYGYTF. CDR3 sequence (DNA): TGCAGCGTTGAAGCCAGGGGCTATGGCTACACCTTC.

The chain joins TRBV7-2 to TRBJ1-2; 7 nucleotides match TRBD1. CDR1 and CDR2 from the germline V gene are SGHTA and FQGNSA. The trim removed 5 bases at V and 4 bases at J, leaving 10 bases unmatched. The CDR3 extends over 15 amino acids. This CDR3 reads CASSNQGGSSYGYTF. The CDR3 region has the DNA TGTGCCAGCAGCAACCAAGGGGGCAGCAGCTATGGCTACACCTTC. The variable domain in full, completed from reference TRBV7-2 and TRBJ1-2, reads GAGVSQSPSNKVTEKGKDVELRCDPISGHTALYWYRQSLGQGLEFLIYFQGNSAPDKSGLPSDRFSAERTGGSVSTLTIQRTQQEDSAVYLCASSNQGGSSYGYTFGSGTRLTVV.

The V gene is TRBV4-3, the J gene TRBJ2-6; 10 bases align to TRBD1. The V and J ends lost 1 base and 0 bases, in that order; junction bases with no gene match: 9. The CDR3 has 20 amino acids. CDR1 is LGHNA, CDR2 YSLEER, per germline. CDR3 in amino acids: CASSQVIGTGASSGANVLTF. In DNA, the CDR3 is TGCGCCAGCAGCCAAGTGATAGGGACAGGGGCCTCCTCTGGGGCCAACGTCCTGACTTTC.

The chain recombines TRBV13 with TRBJ1-1; possible D gene TRBD1, 5 bases. Germline-derived CDR1 and CDR2 are PRHDT and FYEKMQ (reference sequence). The V and J ends lost 4 bases and 5 bases respectively, with 11 bases between them. The CDR3 contains 13 residues. The CDR3 protein is CASSSQGRTEAFF. The CDR3 region has the DNA TGTGCCAGCAGCTCCCAGGGTAGAACTGAAGCTTTCTTT.

This chain joins TRBV9 and TRBJ1-2; 10 nucleotides match TRBD1. Germline assignment: CDR1 SGDLS and CDR2 YYNGEE. The CDR3 covers 15 residues. The V gene end was trimmed by 3 bases and the J gene end by 2 bases; junction bases not matched to a gene: 4. DNA for the CDR3: TGTGCCAGCAGCGCCGGGACAGGGGCGAACTATGGCTACACCTTC. As protein: CASSAGTGANYGYTF.

This chain links TRBV5-6 with TRBJ2-3; the match to TRBD1 covers 9 bases. Germline-derived CDR1 and CDR2 are SGHDT and YYEEEE. The V segment lost 4 bases and the J segment 1 base; nucleotides outside the gene matches: 7. The CDR3 spans 16 residues. CDR3 bases: TGTGCCAGCAGCGAAAAAACAGGGGGCCGCACAGATACGCAGTATTTT. Residues: CASSEKTGGRTDTQYF.

The chain joins TRBV2 to TRBJ1-1; a weak D match, TRBD1 (5 bases). Germline CDR1 reads SNHLY; CDR2 reads FYNNEI. This CDR3 is built from 16 residues. V lost 1 base to trimming and J lost 4 bases, with 16 bases between them. The CDR3 loop is CASSEERGRLATEAFF. For the CDR3, the DNA is TGTGCCAGCAGTGAAGAGCGGGGGAGACTGGCCACTGAAGCTTTCTTT. Using reference TRBV2 and TRBJ1-1 for the parts outside the CDR3, the full variable domain is EPEVTQTPSHQVTQMGQEVILRCVPISNHLYFYWYRQILGQKVEFLVSFYNNEISEKSEIFDDQFSVERPDGSNFTLKIRSTKLEDSAMYFCASSEERGRLATEAFFGQGTRLTVV.

The V call is TRBV7-9, the J call TRBJ1-1; a weak D match, TRBD1 (5 bases). V was clipped by 4 bases and J by 4 bases, with 13 bases between them. The CDR3 extends over 14 amino acids. CDR1 is SEHNR and CDR2 is FQNEAQ in the germline V gene (reference sequence). In DNA, the CDR3 is TGTGCCAGCAGCTGGGGGGGTAGTATCACTGAAGCTTTCTTT. Its translation is CASSWGGSITEAFF.